This T cell receptor beta chain was recovered during a study of blood T cells in healthy people across ages. Study summary: Template switching retrieved approximately one barcoded beta molecule for each two T cells. Overall study results and limits: Lack of knowledge of donor CMV status possibly confounded expanded clonotype changes. Diversity was higher, and naive CD4+ cells more numerous, in long-lived donors than in aged donors.

Using a J-beta primer mix together with a sample-barcoded 5' primer, a second PCR was run for roughly 6 to 11 cycles. TCRdb re-analysed the 5' RACE reads in MiXCR, keeping a single row per CDR3 protein. The data show 650,000 to 800,000 distinct CDR3 sequences, with approximately 48% seen just once and nearly 20% held by the top ten. Germline lookup yields CDR1 MNHEY and CDR2 SMNVEV (reference sequence). CDR3 length equals 12 residues. With V trimmed by 5 bases and J by 8 bases, 5 bases remained unmatched. Comments on this clonotype: Its antigen is as yet unknown.

Caucasian individuals from Russia who were healthy and aged 6 to 90 acted as donors. Sequencing input: blood. The genes are TRBV27 and TRBJ1-2, with TRBD1 matching 7 bases. This clonotype was sampled from a man aged 60 to 75 in good health. CDR3 in amino acids: CASSATGLGYTF. The CDR3 DNA reads TGTGCCAGCAGTGCGACAGGGTTAGGCTACACCTTC.